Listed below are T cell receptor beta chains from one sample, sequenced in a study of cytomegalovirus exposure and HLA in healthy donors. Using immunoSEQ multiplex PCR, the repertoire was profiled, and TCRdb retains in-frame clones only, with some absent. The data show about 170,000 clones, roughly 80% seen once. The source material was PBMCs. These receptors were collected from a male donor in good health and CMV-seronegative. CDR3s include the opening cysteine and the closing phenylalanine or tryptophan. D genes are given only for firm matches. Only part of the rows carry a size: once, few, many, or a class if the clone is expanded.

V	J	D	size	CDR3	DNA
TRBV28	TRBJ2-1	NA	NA	CASSPSGVYNEQFF	TGTGCCAGCAGTCCTTCGGGGGTCTACAATGAGCAGTTCTTC
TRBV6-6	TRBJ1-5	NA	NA	CASSPVGGTLDQPQHF	TGTGCCAGCAGTCCGGTGGGAGGGACGCTGGATCAGCCCCAGCATTTT
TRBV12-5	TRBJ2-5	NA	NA	CASGLGTLGGQETQYF	TGTGCTAGTGGTTTGGGGACTCTCGGGGGCCAAGAGACCCAGTACTTC
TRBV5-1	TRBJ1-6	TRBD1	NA	CASSWTTDRVNSPLHF	TGCGCCAGCAGCTGGACAACCGACAGGGTGAATTCACCCCTCCACTTT
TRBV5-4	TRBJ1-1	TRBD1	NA	CASSPDRANTEAFF	TGTGCCAGCAGCCCGGACAGGGCGAACACTGAAGCTTTCTTT
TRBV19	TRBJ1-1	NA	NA	CASTERNGNTEAFF	TGTGCCAGTACCGAGCGGAACGGGAACACTGAAGCTTTCTTT
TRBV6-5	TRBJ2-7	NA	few	CASSYSRAQAYEQYF	TGTGCCAGCAGTTACTCGAGGGCCCAAGCCTACGAGCAGTACTTC
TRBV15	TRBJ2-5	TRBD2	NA	CATSRDASGQETQYF	TGTGCCACCAGCAGAGACGCTAGCGGGCAAGAGACCCAGTACTTC
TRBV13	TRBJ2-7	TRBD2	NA	CASSGAGGAYEQYF	TGTGCCAGCAGCGGAGCGGGGGGAGCCTACGAGCAGTACTTC
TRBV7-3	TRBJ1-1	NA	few	CASSPNPGADTEAFF	TGTGCCAGCAGCCCAAATCCAGGGGCGGACACTGAAGCTTTCTTT
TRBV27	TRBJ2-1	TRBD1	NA	CASSSLTGTGVNEQFF	TGTGCCAGCAGTTCGCTAACCGGGACAGGGGTCAATGAGCAGTTCTTC
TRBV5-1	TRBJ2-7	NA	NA	CASSKDNYEQYF	TGCGCCAGCAGCAAGGACAATTACGAGCAGTACTTC
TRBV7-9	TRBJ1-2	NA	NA	CASSLAEGLGGYTF	TGTGCCAGCAGCTTAGCCGAGGGCCTCGGTGGCTACACCTTC
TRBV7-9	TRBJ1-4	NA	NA	CASSHDRINEKLFF	TGTGCCAGCAGTCACGACAGAATTAATGAAAAACTGTTTTTT
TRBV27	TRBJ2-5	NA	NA	CASRTGILRETQYF	TGTGCCAGCAGGACCGGGATTCTAAGAGAGACCCAGTACTTC
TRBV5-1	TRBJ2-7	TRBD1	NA	CASRLGTGQEQYF	TGCGCCAGCAGACTAGGGACAGGGCAAGAGCAGTACTTC
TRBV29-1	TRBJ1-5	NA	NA	CSVEVGGPDQPQHF	TGCAGCGTTGAAGTCGGGGGACCGGATCAGCCCCAGCATTTT
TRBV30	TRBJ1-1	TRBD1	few	CAWNNQGTGEAFF	TGTGCCTGGAATAATCAGGGGACAGGTGAAGCTTTCTTT
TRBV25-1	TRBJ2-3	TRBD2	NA	CASSAAGGTDTQYF	TGTGCCAGCAGTGCAGCGGGAGGCACAGATACGCAGTATTTT
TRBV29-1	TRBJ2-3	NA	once	CSVEGGTDSTDTQYF	TGCAGCGTTGAAGGGGGGACTGATTCCACAGATACGCAGTATTTT
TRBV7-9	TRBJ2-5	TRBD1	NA	CASSLTGTGGVKETQYF	TGTGCCAGCAGCCTAACCGGGACAGGGGGCGTCAAAGAGACCCAGTACTTC
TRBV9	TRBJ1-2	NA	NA	CASSVAGDYGYTF	TGTGCCAGCAGCGTAGCAGGGGACTATGGCTACACCTTC
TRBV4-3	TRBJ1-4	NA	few	CASSQDSRGREKLFF	TGCGCCAGCAGCCAAGATAGTAGGGGTCGAGAAAAACTGTTTTTT
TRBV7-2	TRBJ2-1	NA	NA	CASSLGRGSYNEQFF	TGTGCCAGCAGCTTAGGGAGGGGCTCCTACAATGAGCAGTTCTTC
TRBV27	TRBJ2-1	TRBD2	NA	CASSLALAGREQFF	TGTGCCAGCAGTTTAGCACTAGCGGGGCGGGAGCAGTTCTTC
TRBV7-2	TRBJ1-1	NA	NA	CASSPVAGDTEAFF	TGTGCCAGCAGCCCAGTCGCGGGGGACACTGAAGCTTTCTTT
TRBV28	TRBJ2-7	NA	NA	CASSQGQTYEQYF	TGTGCCAGCAGCCAAGGACAGACCTACGAGCAGTACTTC
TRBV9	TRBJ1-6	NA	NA	CASSVEGSYNSPLHF	TGTGCCAGCAGCGTAGAGGGGTCCTATAATTCACCCCTCCACTTT
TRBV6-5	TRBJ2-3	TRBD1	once	CASSYNRGRADTQYF	TGTGCCAGCAGTTACAACAGGGGTAGGGCAGATACGCAGTATTTT
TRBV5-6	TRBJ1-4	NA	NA	CASSWRVGEKLFF	TGTGCCAGCAGCTGGAGGGTCGGGGAAAAACTGTTTTTT
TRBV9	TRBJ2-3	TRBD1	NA	CASSFRRGGLPTDTQYF	TGTGCCAGCAGCTTCCGGAGAGGGGGCCTACCCACAGATACGCAGTATTTT
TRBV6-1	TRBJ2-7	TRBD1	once	CASSPEQGNYEQYF	TGTGCCAGCAGCCCCGAACAGGGGAATTACGAGCAGTACTTC
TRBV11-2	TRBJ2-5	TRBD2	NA	CASSLITSGRMDQETQYF	TGTGCCAGCAGCTTAATAACTAGCGGGAGGATGGATCAAGAGACCCAGTACTTC
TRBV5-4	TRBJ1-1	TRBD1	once	CASSWAGTGYPRDTEAFF	TGTGCCAGCAGCTGGGCCGGGACAGGGTATCCGAGGGACACTGAAGCTTTCTTT
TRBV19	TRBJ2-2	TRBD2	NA	CASRRTSGNTGELFF	TGTGCCAGTAGGCGGACTAGCGGGAACACCGGGGAGCTGTTTTTT
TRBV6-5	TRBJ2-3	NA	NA	CASSYLPWDTQYF	TGTGCCAGCAGCTATCTGCCCTGGGATACGCAGTATTTT
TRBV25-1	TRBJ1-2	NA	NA	CATLGPYYGYTF	TGTGCCACCCTTGGCCCCTACTATGGCTACACCTTC
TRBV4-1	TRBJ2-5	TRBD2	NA	CASSQVDGRGGLKTQYF	TGCGCCAGCAGCCAAGTAGATGGGCGGGGGGGCTTAAAGACCCAGTACTTC
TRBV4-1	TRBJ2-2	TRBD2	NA	CASSQGEGQGNTGELFF	TGCGCCAGCAGCCAAGGGGAGGGTCAGGGGAACACCGGGGAGCTGTTTTTT
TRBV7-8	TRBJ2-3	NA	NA	CASSLRQLTDTQYF	TGTGCCAGCAGCTTACGACAGCTCACAGATACGCAGTATTTT
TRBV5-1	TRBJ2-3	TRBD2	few	CASSWRTSGFSTDTQYF	TGCGCCAGCAGCTGGAGGACTAGCGGGTTTAGCACAGATACGCAGTATTTT
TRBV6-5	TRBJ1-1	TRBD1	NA	CASSLQGYTEAFF	TGTGCCAGCAGTTTACAGGGGTACACTGAAGCTTTCTTT
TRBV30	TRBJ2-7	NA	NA	CAWSWHLGAGDDEQYF	TGTGCCTGGAGTTGGCACTTGGGGGCAGGGGACGACGAGCAGTACTTC
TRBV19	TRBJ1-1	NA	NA	CASSIRRNTEAFF	TGTGCCAGTAGTATCCGGAGGAACACTGAAGCTTTCTTT
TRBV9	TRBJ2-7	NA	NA	CASSVAGGPSYEQYF	TGTGCCAGCAGCGTAGCGGGGGGCCCCTCCTACGAGCAGTACTTC
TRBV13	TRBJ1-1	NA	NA	CASSLGQPNTEAFF	TGTGCCAGCAGCTTAGGACAGCCGAACACTGAAGCTTTCTTT
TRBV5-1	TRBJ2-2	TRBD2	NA	CASSLKTSGGAANTGELFF	TGCGCCAGCAGCTTGAAGACTAGCGGGGGAGCCGCGAACACCGGGGAGCTGTTTTTT
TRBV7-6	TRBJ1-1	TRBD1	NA	CASSTRGTLTEAFF	TGTGCCAGCAGCACCAGGGGGACTCTCACTGAAGCTTTCTTT